This T cell receptor beta chain was profiled in a study of blood T cells in healthy people across ages. Study results and limitations: Total diversity from one million sequenced T cells was likely underestimated.

For the second PCR, which ran for roughly 6 to 12 cycles, a sample-barcoded 5' primer and a J-beta primer mix were used. Via MiXCR, TCRdb re-called the 5' RACE reads, giving one row per CDR3 protein. The sample has 1.5 million to 2 million distinct CDR3 sequences, 28% seen once. This clonotype came up a few times. What it binds is unknown. The authors isolated at least 7 million PBMCs per sample. Total RNA was isolated from each sample in quantities of at least 5 micrograms. CDR1 GTSNPN and CDR2 SVGIG come from the germline V gene (reference sequence). V shed 0 bases and J shed 8 bases, with 7 bases lying between them. There are 11 residues in the CDR3.

This chain links TRBV30 with TRBJ1-2; no clear D. The source material was blood. The clonotype was recovered from a woman aged 25 to 39 in good health. The CDR3 DNA is TGTGCCTGGAGTGTACGCAGCGGCTACACCTTC. This translates into CAWSVRSGYTF. The full variable domain, rest sourced from reference TRBV30 and TRBJ1-2, is SQTIHQWPATLVQPVGSPLSLECTVEGTSNPNLYWYRQAAGRGLQLLFYSVGIGQISSEVPQNLSASRPQDRQFILSSKKLLLSDSGFYLCAWSVRSGYTFGSGTRLTVV.